The clone carrying this TCR beta chain was seen only a few times. The entry originates in a study of identical twins. The cDNA had a unique molecular identifier and a template-switch universal primer site. TCRdb passed the 5' RACE reads through MiXCR, listing each CDR3 protein once. Seen here are about 790,000 distinct CDR3 sequences, 15% to 20% observed once, and the top ten hold around 13%. CDR3 size: 14 residues. The V segment lost 5 bases and the J segment 2 bases; nucleotides outside the gene matches: 5. CDR1 and CDR2 (germline): SQVTM, ANQGSEA. A further study also used this sample, focusing on T cells expressing NK-cell markers. Turning to that study: The TCR beta repertoires originated in sorted CD3+CD56+NKG2C+, CD3+CD56+NKG2C- and CD3+CD56-NKG2C+ T cells. Out of eight donors sequenced, seven tested HCMV-seropositive and the remaining one seronegative.

This chain links TRBV29-1 with TRBJ2-3, with 9 bases aligning to TRBD2. This TCR derives from a woman under 30 in good health. The sequenced sample was PBMCs. CDR3 coding DNA: TGCAGCGTTTGCCTAGCGGGGCTCACAGATACGCAGTATTTT. Amino acid sequence: CSVCLAGLTDTQYF.